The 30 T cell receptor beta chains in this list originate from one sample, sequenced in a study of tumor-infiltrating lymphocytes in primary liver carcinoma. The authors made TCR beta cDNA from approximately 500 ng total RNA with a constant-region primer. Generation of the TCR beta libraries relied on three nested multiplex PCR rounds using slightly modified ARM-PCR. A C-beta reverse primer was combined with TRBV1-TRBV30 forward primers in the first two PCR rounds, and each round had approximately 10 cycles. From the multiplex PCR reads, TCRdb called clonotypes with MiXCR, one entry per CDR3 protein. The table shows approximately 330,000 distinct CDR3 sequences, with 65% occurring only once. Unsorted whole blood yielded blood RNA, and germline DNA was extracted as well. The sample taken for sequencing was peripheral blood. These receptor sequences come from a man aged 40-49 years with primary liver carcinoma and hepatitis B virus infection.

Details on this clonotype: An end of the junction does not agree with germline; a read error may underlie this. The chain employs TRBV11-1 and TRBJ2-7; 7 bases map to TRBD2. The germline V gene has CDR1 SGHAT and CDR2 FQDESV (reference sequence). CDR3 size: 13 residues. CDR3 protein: CANRREGTYKQYF. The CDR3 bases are TGTGCCAACAGGAGGGAGGGTACCTACAAGCAGTACTTC. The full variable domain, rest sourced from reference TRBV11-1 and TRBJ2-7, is EAEVAQSPRYKITEKSQAVAFWCDPISGHATLYWYRQILGQGPELLVQFQDESVVDDSQLPKDRFSAERLKGVDSTLKIQPAELGDSAMYLCANRREGTYKQYFGPGTRLTVT.

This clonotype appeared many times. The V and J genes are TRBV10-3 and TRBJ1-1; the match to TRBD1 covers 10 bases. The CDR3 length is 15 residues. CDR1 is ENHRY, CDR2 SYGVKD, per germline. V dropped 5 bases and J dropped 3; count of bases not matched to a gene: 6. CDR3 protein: CAISRQGALDTEAFF. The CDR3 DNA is TGTGCCATCAGTAGACAGGGGGCGTTGGACACTGAAGCTTTCTTT.

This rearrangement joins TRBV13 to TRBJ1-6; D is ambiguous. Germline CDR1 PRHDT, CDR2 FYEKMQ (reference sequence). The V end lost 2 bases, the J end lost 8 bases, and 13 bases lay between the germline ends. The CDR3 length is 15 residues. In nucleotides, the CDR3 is TGTGCCAGCAGCTTATCGAACGATTATCATTCACCCCTCCACTTT. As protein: CASSLSNDYHSPLHF.

CDR3 sequence (DNA): TGCGCCACCACGACTAGCGGGATCGGATGGTCCTACAATGAGCAGTTCTTC. It translates to CATTTSGIGWSYNEQFF. This chain links TRBV10-1 with TRBJ2-1; TRBD2 agrees at 11 bases. J was trimmed by 1 base and V by 10 bases; bases with no gene match: 12. In germline, CDR1 is WNHNN, CDR2 SYGVQD (reference sequence). There are 17 residues in the CDR3.

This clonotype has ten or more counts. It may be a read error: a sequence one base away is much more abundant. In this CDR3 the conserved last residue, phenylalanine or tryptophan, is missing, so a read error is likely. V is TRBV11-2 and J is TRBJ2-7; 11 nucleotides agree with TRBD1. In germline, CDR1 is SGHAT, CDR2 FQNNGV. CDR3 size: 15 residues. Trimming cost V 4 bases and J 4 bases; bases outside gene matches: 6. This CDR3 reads CASSSPGTGGYEQYL. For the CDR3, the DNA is TGTGCCAGCAGCTCTCCCGGGACAGGGGGGTACGAGCAGTACCTC.

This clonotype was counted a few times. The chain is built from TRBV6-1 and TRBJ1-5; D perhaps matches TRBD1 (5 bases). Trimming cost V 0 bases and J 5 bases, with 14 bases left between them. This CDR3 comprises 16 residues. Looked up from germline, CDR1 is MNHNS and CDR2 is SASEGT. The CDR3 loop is CASSEAFVGGYQPQHF. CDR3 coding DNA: TGTGCCAGCAGTGAAGCGTTTGTCGGGGGTTATCAGCCCCAGCATTTT.

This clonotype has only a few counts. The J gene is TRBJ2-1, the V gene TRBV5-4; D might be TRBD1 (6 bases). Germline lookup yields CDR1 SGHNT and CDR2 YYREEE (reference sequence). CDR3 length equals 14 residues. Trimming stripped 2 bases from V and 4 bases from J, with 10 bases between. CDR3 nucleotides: TGTGCCAGCAGCTTTGACAGGAAATACAATGAGCAGTTCTTC. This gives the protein CASSFDRKYNEQFF.

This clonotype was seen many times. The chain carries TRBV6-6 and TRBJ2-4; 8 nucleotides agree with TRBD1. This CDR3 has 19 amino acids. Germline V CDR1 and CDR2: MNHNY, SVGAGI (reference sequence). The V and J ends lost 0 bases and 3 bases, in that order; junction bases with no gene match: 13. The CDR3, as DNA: TGTGCCAGCAGTTACTCCCCGGGACAGGCCCTCTTTGGCAAAAACATTCAGTACTTC. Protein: CASSYSPGQALFGKNIQYF.

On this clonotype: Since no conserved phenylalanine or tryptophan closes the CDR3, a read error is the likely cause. This CDR3 reads CAGSFHGTGGALGKPQHY. The CDR3 DNA is TGTGCCGGCAGTTTTCATGGGACGGGGGGCGCACTGGGTAAGCCCCAGCATTAT. The gene calls are TRBV12-3 or TRBV12-4 and TRBJ1-5; D perhaps matches TRBD1 (6 bases). There are 18 residues in the CDR3.

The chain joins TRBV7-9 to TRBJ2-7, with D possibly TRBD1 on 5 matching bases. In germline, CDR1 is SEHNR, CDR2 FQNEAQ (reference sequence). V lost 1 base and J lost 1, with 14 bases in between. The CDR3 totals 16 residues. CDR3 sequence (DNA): TGTGCCAGCAGCTTAGGAAGGACAACGGAATCCTACGAGCAGTACTTC. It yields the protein CASSLGRTTESYEQYF.

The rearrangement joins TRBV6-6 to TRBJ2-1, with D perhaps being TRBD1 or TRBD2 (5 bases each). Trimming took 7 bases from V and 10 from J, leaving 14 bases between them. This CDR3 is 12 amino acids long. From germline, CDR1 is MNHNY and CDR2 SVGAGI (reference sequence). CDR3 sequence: CASKIDWGEQFF. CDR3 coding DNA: TGTGCCAGCAAGATCGACTGGGGGGAGCAGTTCTTC.

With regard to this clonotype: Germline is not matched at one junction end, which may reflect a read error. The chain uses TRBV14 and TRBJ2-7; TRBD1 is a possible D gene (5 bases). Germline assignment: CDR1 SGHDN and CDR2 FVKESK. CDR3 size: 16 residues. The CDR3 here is CAGSQGDSHGSGEQYF. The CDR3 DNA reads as TGTGCCGGCAGTCAAGGGGATAGCCACGGTAGTGGCGAGCAGTACTTC.

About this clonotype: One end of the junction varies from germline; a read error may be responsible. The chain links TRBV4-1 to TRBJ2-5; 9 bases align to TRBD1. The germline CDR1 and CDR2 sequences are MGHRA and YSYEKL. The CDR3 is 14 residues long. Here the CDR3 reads CTSSRTGGGETQYF. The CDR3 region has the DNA TGCACCAGCAGCCGAACAGGGGGCGGTGAGACCCAGTACTTC.

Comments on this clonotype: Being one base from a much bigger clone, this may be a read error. CDR3 region: CSSSLGPITDTQYF. Written as DNA, the CDR3 is TGCTCCAGCAGCCTGGGACCCATCACAGATACGCAGTATTTT. The genes are TRBV4-1 and TRBJ2-3; D is possibly TRBD1 or TRBD2 (5 bases each). CDR1 and CDR2 from the germline V gene are MGHRA and YSYEKL. The CDR3 consists of 14 residues.

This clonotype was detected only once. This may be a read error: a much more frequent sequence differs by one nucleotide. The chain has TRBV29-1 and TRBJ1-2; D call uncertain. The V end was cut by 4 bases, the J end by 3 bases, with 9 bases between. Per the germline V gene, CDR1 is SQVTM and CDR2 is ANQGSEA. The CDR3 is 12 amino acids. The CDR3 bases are TGCAGCGTTGTCGGAGCCCACTATGGCTACACCTTC. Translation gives CSVVGAHYGYTF.

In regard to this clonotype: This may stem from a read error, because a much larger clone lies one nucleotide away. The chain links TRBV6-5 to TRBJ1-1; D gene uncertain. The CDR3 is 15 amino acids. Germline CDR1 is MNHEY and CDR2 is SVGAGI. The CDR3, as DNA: TGTGCCAGCAGCTCCTGGGCAGGACTGAACAGTGAAGCTTTCTTT. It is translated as CASSSWAGLNSEAFF.

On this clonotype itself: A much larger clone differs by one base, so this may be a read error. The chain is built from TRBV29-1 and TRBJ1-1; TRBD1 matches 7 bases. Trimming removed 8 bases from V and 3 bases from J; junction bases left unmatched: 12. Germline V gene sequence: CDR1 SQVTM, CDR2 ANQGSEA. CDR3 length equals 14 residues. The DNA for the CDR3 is TGCAGCTCCCGTGCGGGGCAGGGGGACACTGAAGCTTTCTTT. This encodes CSSRAGQGDTEAFF.

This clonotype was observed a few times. CDR3 loop: CAISERAGGYEQYF. The CDR3, as DNA: TGTGCCATCAGTGAGCGGGCGGGAGGCTACGAGCAGTACTTC. The V gene is TRBV10-3, the J gene TRBJ2-7; 8 bases line up with TRBD2. Germline assignment: CDR1 ENHRY and CDR2 SYGVKD. V was clipped by 2 bases and J by 3 bases; unmatched bases: 3. The CDR3 has 14 residues.

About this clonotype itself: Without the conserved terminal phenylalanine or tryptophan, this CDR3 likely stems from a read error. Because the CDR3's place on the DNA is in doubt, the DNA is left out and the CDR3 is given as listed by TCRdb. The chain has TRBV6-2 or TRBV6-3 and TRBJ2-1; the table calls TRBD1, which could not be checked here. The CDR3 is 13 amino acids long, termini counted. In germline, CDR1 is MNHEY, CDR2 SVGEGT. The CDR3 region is CASSYGTGNEQSL.

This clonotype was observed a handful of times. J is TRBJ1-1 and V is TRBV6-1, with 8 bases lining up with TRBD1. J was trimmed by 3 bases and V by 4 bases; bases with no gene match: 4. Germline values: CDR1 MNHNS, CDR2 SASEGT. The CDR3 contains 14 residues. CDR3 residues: CASSAGTGYTEAFF. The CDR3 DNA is TGTGCCAGCAGTGCCGGGACAGGCTACACTGAAGCTTTCTTT.

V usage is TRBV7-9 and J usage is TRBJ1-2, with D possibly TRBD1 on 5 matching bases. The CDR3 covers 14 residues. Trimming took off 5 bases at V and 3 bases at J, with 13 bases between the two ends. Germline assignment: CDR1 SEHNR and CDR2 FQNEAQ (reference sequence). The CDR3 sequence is CASSEGTVDYGYTF. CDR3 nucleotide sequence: TGTGCCAGCAGCGAAGGGACGGTAGACTATGGCTACACCTTC.

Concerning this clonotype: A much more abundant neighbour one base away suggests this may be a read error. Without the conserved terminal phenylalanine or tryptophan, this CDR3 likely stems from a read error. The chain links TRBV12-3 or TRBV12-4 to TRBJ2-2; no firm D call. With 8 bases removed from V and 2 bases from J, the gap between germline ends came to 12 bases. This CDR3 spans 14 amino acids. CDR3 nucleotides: TGTGCCAGCCTTCCCCACCTTAACACCGGGGAGCTGTTTTCT. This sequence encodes CASLPHLNTGELFS.

CDR3: CASGKGTSGSIQETQYF. The CDR3 DNA follows: TGTGCCAGCGGAAAAGGGACTAGCGGGAGCATCCAAGAGACCCAGTACTTC. V gene TRBV9 combines with J gene TRBJ2-5; 14 bases align to TRBD2. This CDR3 region has 17 residues. The germline V gene has CDR1 SGDLS and CDR2 YYNGEE. The V segment lost 7 bases and the J segment 1 base; nucleotides outside the gene matches: 9.

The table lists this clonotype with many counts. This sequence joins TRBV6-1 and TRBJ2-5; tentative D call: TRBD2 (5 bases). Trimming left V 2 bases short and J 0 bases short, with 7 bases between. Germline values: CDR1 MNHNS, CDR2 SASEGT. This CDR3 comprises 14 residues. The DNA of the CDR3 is TGTGCCAGCAGTGAACCGGGATACCAAGAGACCCAGTACTTC. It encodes CASSEPGYQETQYF.

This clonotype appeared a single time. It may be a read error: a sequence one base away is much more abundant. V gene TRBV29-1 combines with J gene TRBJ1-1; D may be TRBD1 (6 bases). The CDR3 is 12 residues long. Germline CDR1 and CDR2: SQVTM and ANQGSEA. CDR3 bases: TGCAGCACACAGGGCGGGGGAACTGTAGCTTTCTTT. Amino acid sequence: CSTQGGGTVAFF.

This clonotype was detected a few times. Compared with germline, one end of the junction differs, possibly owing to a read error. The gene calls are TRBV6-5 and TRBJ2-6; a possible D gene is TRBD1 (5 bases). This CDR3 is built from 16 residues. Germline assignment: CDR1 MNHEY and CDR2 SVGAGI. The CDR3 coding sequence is TGTGCCAGCAGTTACTCGGCAGACTCTGGGGCCAACGTCCCGACTTTC. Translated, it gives CASSYSADSGANVPTF.

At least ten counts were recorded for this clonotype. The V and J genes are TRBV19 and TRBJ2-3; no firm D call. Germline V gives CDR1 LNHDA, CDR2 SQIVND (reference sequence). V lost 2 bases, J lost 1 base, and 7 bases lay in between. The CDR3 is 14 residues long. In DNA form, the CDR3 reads TGTGCCAGTAGTATAAGTCTGCGCACAGATACGCAGTATTTT. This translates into CASSISLRTDTQYF.

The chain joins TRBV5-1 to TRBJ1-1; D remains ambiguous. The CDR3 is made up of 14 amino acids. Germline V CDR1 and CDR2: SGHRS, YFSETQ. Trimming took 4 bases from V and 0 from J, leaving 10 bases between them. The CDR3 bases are TGCGCCAGCAGCCAAGCTGGAATGAACACTGAAGCTTTCTTT. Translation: CASSQAGMNTEAFF.

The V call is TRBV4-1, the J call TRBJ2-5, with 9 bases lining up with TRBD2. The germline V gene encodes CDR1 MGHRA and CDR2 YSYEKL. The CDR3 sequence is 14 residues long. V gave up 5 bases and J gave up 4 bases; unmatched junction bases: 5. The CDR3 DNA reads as TGCGCCAGCAGCAAACTGACTAGCGGAGAGACCCAGTACTTC. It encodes CASSKLTSGETQYF.

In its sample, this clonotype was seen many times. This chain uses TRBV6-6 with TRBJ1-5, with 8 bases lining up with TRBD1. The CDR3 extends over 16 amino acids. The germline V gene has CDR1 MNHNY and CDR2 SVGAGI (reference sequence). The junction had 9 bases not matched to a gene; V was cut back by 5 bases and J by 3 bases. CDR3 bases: TGTGCCAGCAGTAGTACGGGGACAGGAGCCAATCAGCCCCAGCATTTT. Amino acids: CASSSTGTGANQPQHF.